This T cell receptor beta chain was observed in a study of T cell repertoires in cytomegalovirus infection. CDR1 MNHEY and CDR2 SMNVEV come from the germline V gene (reference sequence). The CDR3 is made up of 16 amino acids. The trim removed 1 base at V and 1 base at J, leaving 6 bases unmatched. TCRdb reanalysed the reads using MiXCR and keeps one entry per CDR3 protein. The data hold 500,000 or so distinct CDR3 sequences, with approximately 15% observed a single time. The receptor's source is a human donor in good health (CMV status not recorded). Some clones in this sample may be carry-over from other donors' samples. The chain joins TRBV27 to TRBJ2-5; 7 bases are a match to TRBD2. The sample was CD8+ T cells from PBMCs. DNA of the CDR3: TGTGCCAGCAGTTTATTTAGCGGGTTGCGCCAAGAGACCCAGTACTTC. Translated: CASSLFSGLRQETQYF.